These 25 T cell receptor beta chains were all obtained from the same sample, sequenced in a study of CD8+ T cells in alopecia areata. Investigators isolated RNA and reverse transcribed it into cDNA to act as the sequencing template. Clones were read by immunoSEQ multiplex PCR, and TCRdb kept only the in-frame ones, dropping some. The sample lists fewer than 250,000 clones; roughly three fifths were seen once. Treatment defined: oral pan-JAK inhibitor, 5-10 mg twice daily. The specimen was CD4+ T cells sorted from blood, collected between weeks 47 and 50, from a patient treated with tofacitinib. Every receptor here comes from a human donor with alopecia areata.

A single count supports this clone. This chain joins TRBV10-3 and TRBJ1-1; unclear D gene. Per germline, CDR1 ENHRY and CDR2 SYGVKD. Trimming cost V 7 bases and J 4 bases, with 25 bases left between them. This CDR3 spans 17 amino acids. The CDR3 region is CAITTSDRHLVGTEAFF. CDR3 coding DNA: TGTGCCATCACCACTTCGGACCGCCATTTGGTAGGCACTGAAGCTTTCTTT.

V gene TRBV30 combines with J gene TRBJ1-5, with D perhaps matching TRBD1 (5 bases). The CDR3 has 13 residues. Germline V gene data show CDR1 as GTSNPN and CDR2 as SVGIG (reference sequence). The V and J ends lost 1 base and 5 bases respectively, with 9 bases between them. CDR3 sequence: CAWSDRWDQPQHF. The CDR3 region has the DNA TGTGCCTGGAGTGACAGGTGGGATCAGCCCCAGCATTTT. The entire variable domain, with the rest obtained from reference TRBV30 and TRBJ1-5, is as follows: SQTIHQWPATLVQPVGSPLSLECTVEGTSNPNLYWYRQAAGRGLQLLFYSVGIGQISSEVPQNLSASRPQDRQFILSSKKLLLSDSGFYLCAWSDRWDQPQHFGDGTRLSIL.

The CDR3 DNA is TGCGCCAGCAGCCAAGTAATGAAGTCAGGCGTCGACGGCTACACCTTC. Translating it yields CASSQVMKSGVDGYTF. The genes are TRBV4-3 and TRBJ1-2; the D is unclear. Germline V gene sequence: CDR1 LGHNA, CDR2 YSLEER. Trimming removed 1 base at V and 8 bases at J, with 20 bases between. The CDR3 loop spans 16 amino acids.

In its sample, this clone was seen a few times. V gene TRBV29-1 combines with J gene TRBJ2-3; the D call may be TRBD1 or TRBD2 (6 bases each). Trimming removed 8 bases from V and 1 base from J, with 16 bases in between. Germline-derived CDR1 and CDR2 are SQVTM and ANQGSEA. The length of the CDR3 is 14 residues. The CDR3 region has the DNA TGCAGCTCCGATCTCGGGGGCCGCACAGATACGCAGTATTTT. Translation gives CSSDLGGRTDTQYF.

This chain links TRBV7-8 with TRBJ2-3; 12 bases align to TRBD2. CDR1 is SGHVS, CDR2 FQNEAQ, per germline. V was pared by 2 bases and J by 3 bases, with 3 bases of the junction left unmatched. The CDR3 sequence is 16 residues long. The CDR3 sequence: CASSLLTSGGTDTQYF. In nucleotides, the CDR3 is TGTGCCAGCAGCTTACTGACTAGCGGGGGAACAGATACGCAGTATTTT.

The chain's CDR3 is CASSPLPRLVLSSYEQYF. CDR3 nucleotide sequence: TGTGCCAGCAGTCCCTTACCCCGACTAGTCCTGAGCTCCTACGAGCAGTACTTC. The chain recombines TRBV7-3 with TRBJ2-7; weak D call: TRBD2 (6 bases). This CDR3 region has 18 residues. Between the trimmed V and J ends, which lost 6 bases and 0 bases, there was a span of 24 bases. CDR1 and CDR2 (germline): SGHTA, FQGTGA.

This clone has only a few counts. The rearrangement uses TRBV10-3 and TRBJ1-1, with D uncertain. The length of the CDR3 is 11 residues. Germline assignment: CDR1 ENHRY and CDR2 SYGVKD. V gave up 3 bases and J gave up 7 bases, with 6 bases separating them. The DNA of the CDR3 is TGTGCCATCAGTGAACTGGGTGAAGCTTTCTTT. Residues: CAISELGEAFF.

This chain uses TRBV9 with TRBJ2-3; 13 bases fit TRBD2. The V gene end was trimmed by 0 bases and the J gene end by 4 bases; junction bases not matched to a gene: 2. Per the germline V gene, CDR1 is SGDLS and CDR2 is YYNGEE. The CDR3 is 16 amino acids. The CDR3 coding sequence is TGTGCCAGCAGCGTAGGACTAGCGGGGGGTGCAGATACGCAGTATTTT. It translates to CASSVGLAGGADTQYF.

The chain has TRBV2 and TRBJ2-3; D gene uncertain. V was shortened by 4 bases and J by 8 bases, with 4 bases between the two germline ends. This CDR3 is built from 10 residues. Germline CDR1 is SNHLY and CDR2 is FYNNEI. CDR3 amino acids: CASSVGTQYF. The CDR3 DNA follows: TGTGCCAGCAGTGTGGGTACGCAGTATTTT.

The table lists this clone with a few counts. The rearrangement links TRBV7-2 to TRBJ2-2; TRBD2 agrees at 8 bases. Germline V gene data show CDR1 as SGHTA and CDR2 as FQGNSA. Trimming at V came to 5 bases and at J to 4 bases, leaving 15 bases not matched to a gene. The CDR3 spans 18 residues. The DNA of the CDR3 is TGTGCCAGCAGCCTACCTATAGCGACTAGCGTCTTCACCGGGGAGCTGTTTTTT. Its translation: CASSLPIATSVFTGELFF.

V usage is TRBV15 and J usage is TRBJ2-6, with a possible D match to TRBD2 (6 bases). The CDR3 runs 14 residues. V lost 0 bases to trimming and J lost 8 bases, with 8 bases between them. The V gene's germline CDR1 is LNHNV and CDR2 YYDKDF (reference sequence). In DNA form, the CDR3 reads TGTGCCACCAGCAGAGACGGGGGTCCCAACGTCCTGACTTTC. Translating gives CATSRDGGPNVLTF.

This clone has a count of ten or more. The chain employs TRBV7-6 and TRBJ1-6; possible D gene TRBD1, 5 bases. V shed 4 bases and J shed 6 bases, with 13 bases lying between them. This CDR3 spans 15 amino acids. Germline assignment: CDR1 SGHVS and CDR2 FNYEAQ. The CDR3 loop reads CASSSDSLPNSPLHF. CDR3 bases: TGTGCCAGCAGCTCAGACAGCCTCCCTAATTCACCCCTCCACTTT.

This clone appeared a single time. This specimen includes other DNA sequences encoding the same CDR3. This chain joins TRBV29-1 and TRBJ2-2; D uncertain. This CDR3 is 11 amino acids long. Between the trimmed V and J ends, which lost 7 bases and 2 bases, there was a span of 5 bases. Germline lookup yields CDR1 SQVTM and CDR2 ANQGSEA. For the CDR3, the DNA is TGCAGCGCCCGAAACACCGGGGAGCTGTTTTTT. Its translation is CSARNTGELFF.

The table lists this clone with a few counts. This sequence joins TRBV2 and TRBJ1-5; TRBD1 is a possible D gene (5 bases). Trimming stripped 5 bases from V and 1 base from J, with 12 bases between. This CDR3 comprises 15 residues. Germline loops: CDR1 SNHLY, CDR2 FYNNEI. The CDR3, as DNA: TGTGCCAGCAGTTCCAGGGATAGGAGCAATCAGCCCCAGCATTTT. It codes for CASSSRDRSNQPQHF.

CDR3 residues: CSVVEEINGYTF. The CDR3 region has the DNA TGCAGCGTTGTTGAGGAGATCAATGGCTACACCTTC. V usage is TRBV29-1 and J usage is TRBJ1-2, with D uncertain. Germline loops: CDR1 SQVTM, CDR2 ANQGSEA. The CDR3 has 12 amino acids. V lost 4 bases and J 6 bases, leaving 12 bases between the germline ends.

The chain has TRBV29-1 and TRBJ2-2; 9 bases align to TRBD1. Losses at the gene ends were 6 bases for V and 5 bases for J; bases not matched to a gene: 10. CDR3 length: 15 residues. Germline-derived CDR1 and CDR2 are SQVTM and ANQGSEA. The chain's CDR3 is CSVMRDRVTTGELFF. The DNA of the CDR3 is TGCAGCGTGATGAGGGACAGGGTGACTACCGGGGAGCTGTTTTTT.

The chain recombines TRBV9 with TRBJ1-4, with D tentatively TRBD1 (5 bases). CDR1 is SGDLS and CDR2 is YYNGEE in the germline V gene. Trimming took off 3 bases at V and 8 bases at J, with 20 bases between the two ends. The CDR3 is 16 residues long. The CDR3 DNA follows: TGTGCCAGCAGCGAGACCCAGGGAGGGCATGGAGAAAAACTGTTTTTT. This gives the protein CASSETQGGHGEKLFF.

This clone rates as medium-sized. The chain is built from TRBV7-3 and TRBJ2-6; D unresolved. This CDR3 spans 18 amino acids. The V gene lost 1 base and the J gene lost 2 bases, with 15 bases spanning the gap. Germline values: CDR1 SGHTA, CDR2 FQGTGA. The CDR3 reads CASSLRQPFSAGANVLTF. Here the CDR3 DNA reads TGTGCCAGCAGCTTAAGGCAGCCTTTCTCAGCTGGGGCCAACGTCCTGACTTTC.

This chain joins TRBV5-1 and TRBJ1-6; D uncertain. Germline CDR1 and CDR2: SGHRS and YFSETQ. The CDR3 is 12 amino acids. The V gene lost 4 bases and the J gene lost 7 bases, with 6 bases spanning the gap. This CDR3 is CASSPGNSPLHF. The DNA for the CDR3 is TGCGCCAGCAGCCCGGGGAATTCACCCCTCCACTTT.

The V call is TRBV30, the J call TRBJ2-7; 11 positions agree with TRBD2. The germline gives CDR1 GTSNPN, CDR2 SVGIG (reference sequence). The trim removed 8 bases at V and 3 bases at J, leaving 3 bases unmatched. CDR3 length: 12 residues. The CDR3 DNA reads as TGTGCCAGCCTAGCGGGGGGCTACGAGCAGTACTTC. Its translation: CASLAGGYEQYF.

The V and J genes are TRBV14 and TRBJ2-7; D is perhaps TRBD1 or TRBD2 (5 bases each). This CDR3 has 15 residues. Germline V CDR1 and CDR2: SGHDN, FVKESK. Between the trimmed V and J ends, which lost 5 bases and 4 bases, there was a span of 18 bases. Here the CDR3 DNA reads TGTGCCAGCAGCTACGCCGGGACCGGGGCGTACGAGCAGTACTTC. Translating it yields CASSYAGTGAYEQYF.

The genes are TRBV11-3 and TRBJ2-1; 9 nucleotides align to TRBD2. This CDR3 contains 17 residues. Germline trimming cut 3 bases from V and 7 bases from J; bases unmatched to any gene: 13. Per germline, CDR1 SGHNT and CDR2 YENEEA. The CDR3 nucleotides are TGTGCCAGCAGCTTCTATAGCATAGCGGGGGTCAAAAATGAGCAGTTCTTC. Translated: CASSFYSIAGVKNEQFF.

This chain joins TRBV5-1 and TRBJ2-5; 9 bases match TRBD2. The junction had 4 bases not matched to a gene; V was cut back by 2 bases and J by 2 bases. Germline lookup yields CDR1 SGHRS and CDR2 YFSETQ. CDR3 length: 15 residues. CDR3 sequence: CASSFGSGGQETQYF. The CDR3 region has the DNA TGCGCCAGCAGCTTTGGTAGCGGGGGTCAAGAGACCCAGTACTTC. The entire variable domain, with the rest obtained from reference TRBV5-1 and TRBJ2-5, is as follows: KAGVTQTPRYLIKTRGQQVTLSCSPISGHRSVSWYQQTPGQGLQFLFEYFSETQRNKGNFPGRFSGRQFSNSRSEMNVSTLELGDSALYLCASSFGSGGQETQYFGPGTRLLVL.

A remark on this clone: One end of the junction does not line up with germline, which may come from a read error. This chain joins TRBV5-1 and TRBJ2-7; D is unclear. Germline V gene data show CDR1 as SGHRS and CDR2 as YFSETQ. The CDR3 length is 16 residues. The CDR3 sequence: CASSLVNQRPSDEQYF. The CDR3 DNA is TGCGCCAGCAGCTTGGTTAACCAGCGACCCTCCGACGAGCAGTACTTC.

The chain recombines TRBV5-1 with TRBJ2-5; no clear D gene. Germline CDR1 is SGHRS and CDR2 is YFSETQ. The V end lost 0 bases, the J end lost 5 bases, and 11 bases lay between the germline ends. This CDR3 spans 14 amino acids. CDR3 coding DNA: TGCGCCAGCAGCTTGGTGGTTATGCCGGAGACCCAGTACTTC. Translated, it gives CASSLVVMPETQYF. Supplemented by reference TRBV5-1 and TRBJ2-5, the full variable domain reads KAGVTQTPRYLIKTRGQQVTLSCSPISGHRSVSWYQQTPGQGLQFLFEYFSETQRNKGNFPGRFSGRQFSNSRSEMNVSTLELGDSALYLCASSLVVMPETQYFGPGTRLLVL.